This T cell receptor (beta chain) was sequenced in a study of T cells in Graves' hyperthyroidism and ophthalmopathy. Regarding the study as a whole: Peripheral blood also featured most of the thyroid clonotypes expanded above 0.001.

The ends were cut back, 2 bases at V and 8 bases at J, with 15 bases in the middle. This CDR3 has 14 amino acids. CDR1 is LGHDT, CDR2 YNNKEL, per germline (reference sequence). This clonotype was found many times. Its antigen is unidentified. Amplification of TCR beta CDR3 regions used RNA as the template. An initial round of RT-PCR targeting the TCR CDR3 relied on the HTBI primer set. TCRdb redid the calling of the multiplex PCR reads with MiXCR, one entry per CDR3 protein. The table shows 600,000 to 850,000 distinct CDR3 sequences, with roughly 20% occurring only once. The chain joins TRBV3-1 to TRBJ1-2; D possibly corresponds to TRBD1 (6 bases). Sequenced sample: blood. This TCR was recovered from a woman between 45 and 60 years old with Graves' hyperthyroidism that later progressed to Graves' ophthalmopathy. CDR3 residues: CASSQLQGLGGYTF. In DNA, the CDR3 is TGTGCCAGCAGCCAACTGCAGGGGCTGGGCGGCTACACCTTC.